This note documents a single TCR beta chain sequence. Germline loops: CDR1 SGHDT, CDR2 YYEEEE. The CDR3 consists of 18 residues. V lost 0 bases and J lost 0, with 13 bases in between. The data were taken from a study of blood T cells in healthy people across ages. PCR was performed a second time for about 7 to 12 cycles using a sample-barcoded 5' primer and a J-beta primer mix. TCRdb reanalysed the 5' RACE reads using MiXCR and keeps one entry per CDR3 protein. The table lists fewer than 800,000 distinct CDR3 sequences, 25% of them singletons, with around 9.2% in the top ten. Another study also made use of these data, one on T cells of mothers and their children. That paper adds: The study found slightly higher but non-significant overlap in related versus unrelated mother-child pairs.

This chain links TRBV5-6 with TRBJ2-6, with D maybe TRBD1 (6 bases). This sequence originates from a boy younger than 18 in good health. Sequencing was done on a sample of blood. CDR3 in amino acids: CASSLEPGHPSGANVLTF. The DNA for the CDR3 is TGTGCCAGCAGCTTGGAGCCGGGACACCCCTCTGGGGCCAACGTCCTGACTTTC.